This is a list of T cell receptor beta chains from one sample in a study of cytomegalovirus exposure and HLA in healthy donors. Generated by immunoSEQ multiplex PCR, the TCRdb table keeps only in-frame clones and is missing some. The profile covers approximately 85,000 clones, with around 80% appearing a single time and 5.5% to 8% taken by the ten largest. Sequences were obtained from PBMCs. These receptors all stem from a man aged 25 to 45 in good health and CMV-seronegative. CDR3s include the opening cysteine and the closing phenylalanine or tryptophan. D genes are given only for firm matches. Clone size, where shown, is once, few, many, or a class for clones that have expanded.

D gene	V gene	clone size	J gene	CDR3 protein	CDR3 DNA
TRBD2	TRBV2	NA	TRBJ2-2	CASRGLAGGTGELFF	TGTGCCAGCCGGGGACTAGCGGGAGGGACCGGGGAGCTGTTTTTT
NA	TRBV25-1	NA	TRBJ2-7	CASSENRIYEQYF	TGTGCCAGCAGTGAAAACAGGATATACGAGCAGTACTTC
NA	TRBV6-4	NA	TRBJ2-1	CASSVSGNNEQFF	TGTGCCAGCAGTGTGTCGGGGAACAATGAGCAGTTCTTC
NA	TRBV28	NA	TRBJ1-4	CASRHRRLNEKLFF	TGTGCCAGCAGACACAGACGGCTAAATGAAAAACTGTTTTTT
NA	TRBV15	NA	TRBJ2-1	CATSEGGGGTYNEQFF	TGTGCCACCAGCGAAGGGGGGGGAGGTACATACAATGAGCAGTTCTTC
NA	TRBV29-1	once	TRBJ1-2	CSVGGRPADGYTF	TGCAGCGTTGGTGGCCGACCTGCGGATGGCTACACCTTC
NA	TRBV7-2	NA	TRBJ2-7	CASSLDPPSEQYF	TGTGCCAGCAGCTTAGATCCCCCCAGCGAGCAGTACTTC
NA	TRBV4-1	NA	TRBJ2-3	CASSQAAGGYRTDTQYF	TGCGCCAGCAGCCAAGCCGCCGGGGGTTACCGCACAGATACGCAGTATTTT
NA	TRBV6-1	few	TRBJ2-1	CASSEQGRVAYNEQFF	TGTGCCAGCAGTGAACAGGGCAGGGTCGCGTACAATGAGCAGTTCTTC
NA	TRBV5-1	NA	TRBJ2-7	CASRDAPGQGSYEQYF	TGCGCCAGCCGCGACGCTCCGGGACAAGGCTCCTACGAGCAGTACTTC
NA	TRBV19	NA	TRBJ2-7	CASSILGSAANEQYF	TGTGCCAGTAGTATTTTGGGGAGCGCCGCCAACGAGCAGTACTTC